Presented here are 25 T cell receptor beta chains from one specimen sequenced in a study of cytomegalovirus exposure and HLA in healthy donors. Use of 60 Vbeta and 13 Jbeta primers characterized the PCR. Assay: immunoSEQ multiplex PCR; the TCRdb copy retains only in-frame clones and omits some. The specimen's table records about 140,000 clones. The sample consisted of PBMCs. The origin of the receptors is a woman younger than 35 in good health and CMV-seronegative.

The rearrangement uses TRBV29-1 and TRBJ2-2, with 9 bases fitting TRBD2. Unmatched junction bases numbered 10, after V lost 5 bases and J lost 3 bases. Germline V gene data show CDR1 as SQVTM and CDR2 as ANQGSEA. This CDR3 comprises 16 residues. The CDR3 bases are TGCAGCGTTTCTATTGGCGGGAGGGTAGACACCGGGGAGCTGTTTTTT. This sequence encodes CSVSIGGRVDTGELFF.

This chain links TRBV19 with TRBJ2-7, with TRBD2 matching 10 bases. V shed 3 bases and J 3 bases; nucleotides not matched to a gene: 8. CDR3 length: 16 residues. Germline CDR1 is LNHDA and CDR2 is SQIVND (reference sequence). CDR3 sequence: CASSINPSGSSYEQYF. As DNA, the CDR3 is TGTGCCAGTAGTATTAATCCTAGCGGGAGCAGCTACGAGCAGTACTTC.

The chain carries TRBV4-1 and TRBJ1-5, with 8 bases matching TRBD1. J lost 3 bases, V lost 2 bases, and 6 bases had no gene match. Germline V CDR1 and CDR2: MGHRA, YSYEKL. The CDR3 is 16 amino acids. The CDR3 DNA is TGCGCCAGCAGCCAATTCCCGGGACAGGTCAATCAGCCCCAGCATTTT. Translating gives CASSQFPGQVNQPQHF.

The gene calls are TRBV6-1 and TRBJ1-1; a weak D match, TRBD1 (6 bases). Germline V gives CDR1 MNHNS, CDR2 SASEGT. V lost 4 bases and J lost 0, with 12 bases in between. This CDR3 has 15 amino acids. CDR3 region: CASSVSGQMNTEAFF. CDR3 coding DNA: TGTGCCAGCAGTGTATCGGGACAAATGAACACTGAAGCTTTCTTT.

The chain recombines TRBV6-1 with TRBJ2-1; TRBD2 agrees at 9 bases. The germline gives CDR1 MNHNS, CDR2 SASEGT. The CDR3 is 15 residues long. With V trimmed by 4 bases and J by 8 bases, 9 bases remained unmatched. The CDR3 nucleotides read TGTGCCAGCAGTGTTTGGCTAGCGGGAAGGGATGAGCAGTTCTTC. Translating gives CASSVWLAGRDEQFF.

This chain uses TRBV11-2 with TRBJ2-7, with 11 bases that match TRBD1. The CDR3 covers 14 residues. V shed 5 bases and J 5 bases; nucleotides not matched to a gene: 5. The germline V gene has CDR1 SGHAT and CDR2 FQNNGV. As DNA, the CDR3 is TGTGCCAGCAGCACGGACAGGGGGCTCGACGAGCAGTACGTC. It encodes CASSTDRGLDEQYV.

The rearrangement uses TRBV5-4 and TRBJ2-7; D ambiguous. The CDR3 loop spans 15 amino acids. The V gene's germline CDR1 is SGHNT and CDR2 YYREEE (reference sequence). Trimming took 0 bases from V and 0 from J, leaving 10 bases between them. This chain's CDR3 is CASSLESVSSYEQYF. The CDR3, as DNA: TGTGCCAGCAGCTTGGAATCCGTCAGCTCCTACGAGCAGTACTTC.

This chain connects TRBV19 to TRBJ1-2; 8 bases match TRBD1. Germline V CDR1 and CDR2: LNHDA, SQIVND (reference sequence). The CDR3 covers 13 residues. The ends lost 5 bases at V and 6 bases at J; junction bases unmatched: 5. This chain's CDR3 is CASSSGGADGYTF. The CDR3 region has the DNA TGTGCCAGTAGTTCAGGGGGCGCAGATGGCTACACCTTC.

The chain employs TRBV25-1 and TRBJ2-1, with D possibly TRBD2 on 6 matching bases. The CDR3 is 16 residues long. Germline CDR1 is MGHDK and CDR2 is SYGVNS. Trimming removed 5 bases from V and 4 bases from J, with 18 bases in between. CDR3 amino acids: CASSPTNPGRYNEQFF. The CDR3 DNA is TGTGCCAGCAGTCCGACCAACCCCGGGAGATACAATGAGCAGTTCTTC.

The V gene is TRBV19, the J gene TRBJ1-2; D unresolved. The CDR3 consists of 14 residues. CDR1 is LNHDA, CDR2 SQIVND, per germline (reference sequence). V dropped 6 bases and J dropped 0 bases, with 11 bases sitting between them. This CDR3 is CASSPRISNYGYTF. In DNA form, the CDR3 reads TGTGCCAGTAGCCCCCGTATTTCTAACTATGGCTACACCTTC.

The chain couples TRBV7-3 to TRBJ2-2; 9 bases map to TRBD2. V was pared by 1 base and J by 7 bases, with 16 bases of the junction left unmatched. The germline gives CDR1 SGHTA, CDR2 FQGTGA. The CDR3 sequence is 19 residues long. CDR3 sequence reads: CASSLNRLAEGARLGELFF. In DNA form, the CDR3 reads TGTGCCAGCAGCTTAAACAGACTAGCGGAGGGGGCCAGGCTCGGGGAGCTGTTTTTT.

The genes are TRBV7-9 and TRBJ2-7; D is uncertain. CDR3 length equals 12 residues. From germline, CDR1 is SEHNR and CDR2 FQNEAQ (reference sequence). Trimming left V 6 bases short and J 3 bases short, with 9 bases between. This CDR3 is CASSNDIYEQYF. CDR3 in DNA: TGTGCCAGCAGTAATGACATCTACGAGCAGTACTTC. The complete variable domain, with remaining parts taken from reference TRBV7-9 and TRBJ2-7, reads DTGVSQNPRHKITKRGQNVTFRCDPISEHNRLYWYRQTLGQGPEFLTYFQNEAQLEKSRLLSDRFSAERPKGSFSTLEIQRTEQGDSAMYLCASSNDIYEQYFGPGTRLTVT.

J is TRBJ2-7 and V is TRBV7-8, with a possible D match to TRBD2 (6 bases). The germline V gene encodes CDR1 SGHVS and CDR2 FQNEAQ. This CDR3 is built from 12 residues. Trimming shortened V by 6 bases and J by 3 bases, and 9 bases separated the two germline ends. The CDR3 sequence is CASSGGHYEQYF. The CDR3 nucleotides are TGTGCCAGCAGTGGAGGGCACTACGAGCAGTACTTC.

The V gene is TRBV5-1, the J gene TRBJ2-3; 7 bases line up with TRBD2. CDR3 length equals 17 residues. Germline CDR1 is SGHRS and CDR2 is YFSETQ. J lost 0 bases, V lost 0 bases, and 7 bases had no gene match. The chain's CDR3 is CASSLVREFPSTDTQYF. The CDR3 bases are TGCGCCAGCAGCTTGGTGCGGGAGTTTCCTAGCACAGATACGCAGTATTTT.

V and J are TRBV27 and TRBJ2-5, with 11 nucleotides matching TRBD2. Per germline, CDR1 MNHEY and CDR2 SMNVEV (reference sequence). J was trimmed by 4 bases and V by 2 bases; bases with no gene match: 6. The CDR3 is 16 amino acids. The CDR3 sequence is CASSLNLAGGGETQYF. CDR3 DNA: TGTGCCAGCAGTTTAAACTTAGCGGGAGGGGGAGAGACCCAGTACTTC.

The J gene is TRBJ1-2, the V gene TRBV5-5, with D maybe TRBD1 (6 bases). V shed 3 bases and J shed 0 bases, with 12 bases lying between them. Germline V CDR1 and CDR2: SGHKS, YYEKEE (reference sequence). This CDR3 contains 15 residues. CDR3 in amino acids: CASSSTGSANYGYTF. Here the CDR3 DNA reads TGTGCCAGCAGCTCCACAGGGTCTGCTAACTATGGCTACACCTTC.

This chain uses TRBV5-4 with TRBJ2-5; tentative D call: TRBD1 (6 bases). This CDR3 region has 16 residues. Between the trimmed V and J ends, which lost 6 bases and 2 bases, there was a span of 20 bases. From germline, CDR1 is SGHNT and CDR2 YYREEE (reference sequence). For the CDR3, the DNA is TGTGCCAGCACCAAGGGCAGGGGCCAAAATCAAGAGACCCAGTACTTC. Translation: CASTKGRGQNQETQYF.

This chain connects TRBV7-8 to TRBJ2-5; the D gene is possibly TRBD2 (6 bases). The J call may not be correct, given that the DNA end is closer to TRBJ2-7. Germline values: CDR1 SGHVS, CDR2 FQNEAQ. The CDR3 runs 16 residues. CDR3 sequence (DNA): TGTGCCAGCAGCTCCCGTGTGGCTAGCGCCCAATACGAGCAGTACTTC. This codes for CASSSRVASAQYEQYF.

V usage is TRBV6-1 and J usage is TRBJ2-1; no clear D. Germline V gene lookup returns CDR1 MNHNS and CDR2 SASEGT. Trimming removed 2 bases from V and 4 bases from J, with 21 bases in between. This CDR3 contains 18 residues. CDR3 sequence reads: CASSEKVLETAEYNEQFF. As DNA, the CDR3 is TGTGCCAGCAGTGAAAAAGTCCTAGAAACGGCAGAATACAATGAGCAGTTCTTC.

The J gene is TRBJ2-1, the V gene TRBV5-1; TRBD2 is a possible D gene (5 bases). The germline V gene has CDR1 SGHRS and CDR2 YFSETQ. The CDR3 contains 13 residues. Trimming cost V 0 bases and J 7 bases, with 8 bases left between them. The CDR3 sequence: CASSLGLQNEQFF. As DNA, the CDR3 is TGCGCCAGCAGCTTGGGACTACAGAATGAGCAGTTCTTC.

The chain joins TRBV7-9 to TRBJ2-2; the match to TRBD1 covers 7 bases. The CDR3 loop spans 15 amino acids. J was trimmed by 1 base and V by 3 bases; bases with no gene match: 2. Germline V gene lookup returns CDR1 SEHNR and CDR2 FQNEAQ (reference sequence). The CDR3 here is CASSLGQRNTGELFF. The CDR3, as DNA: TGTGCCAGCAGCTTGGGACAGCGGAACACCGGGGAGCTGTTTTTT.

The rearrangement joins TRBV30 to TRBJ2-3, with 7 positions matching TRBD1. The J segment lost 0 bases and the V segment lost 1 base, leaving 4 bases of the junction unmatched. Germline CDR1 reads GTSNPN; CDR2 reads SVGIG (reference sequence). The length of the CDR3 is 15 residues. CDR3 nucleotides: TGTGCCTGGAGTGAGGGGGCCAGGAGCACAGATACGCAGTATTTT. The encoded protein is CAWSEGARSTDTQYF.

This chain joins TRBV5-5 and TRBJ1-1; a possible D gene is TRBD1 (5 bases). With 7 bases removed from V and 0 bases from J, the gap between germline ends came to 13 bases. The CDR3 runs 14 residues. Germline V CDR1 and CDR2: SGHKS, YYEKEE (reference sequence). The CDR3 reads CASYPGEMNTEAFF. The CDR3 DNA is TGTGCCAGCTATCCGGGGGAAATGAACACTGAAGCTTTCTTT.

This chain joins TRBV6-5 and TRBJ2-7; TRBD1 matches 11 bases. Germline V gene sequence: CDR1 MNHEY, CDR2 SVGAGI. Trimming took 2 bases from V and 4 from J; bases not matched to a gene: 1. The CDR3 spans 14 residues. The CDR3 region has the DNA TGTGCCAGCAGTTACGGGGACAGGGGGTACGAGCAGTACTTC. It encodes CASSYGDRGYEQYF.

The rearrangement links TRBV9 to TRBJ1-4; D is unclear. Looked up from germline, CDR1 is SGDLS and CDR2 is YYNGEE. This CDR3 has 17 residues. Between the trimmed V and J ends, which lost 3 bases and 8 bases, there was a span of 23 bases. CDR3 DNA: TGTGCCAGCAGCGGAAGCAGTCCAGACCTCAACGGGGAAAAACTGTTTTTT. Translated: CASSGSSPDLNGEKLFF.